One and the same sample provided the 23 T cell receptor beta chains below, sequenced in a study of response to subunit inactivated influenza vaccine. TCRdb itself ran the RT-PCR reads through MiXCR, one entry per CDR3 protein. The data show 500,000 to 600,000 distinct CDR3 sequences, around 11% seen once. The sample here was PBMCs from blood, taken on the day of vaccination. The source of these receptors is a man aged 45-65 years who received an inactivated influenza vaccine.

V usage is TRBV4-3 and J usage is TRBJ2-1, with D tentatively TRBD2 (5 bases). Germline CDR1 and CDR2: LGHNA and YSLEER. This CDR3 has 15 residues. Between the trimmed V and J ends, which lost 0 bases and 6 bases, there was a span of 12 bases. CDR3 in amino acids: CASSQDLTSVNEQFF. Here the CDR3 DNA reads TGCGCCAGCAGCCAAGATTTAACTAGTGTCAATGAGCAGTTCTTC.

The chain carries TRBV7-8 and TRBJ2-7; the match to TRBD2 covers 12 bases. The trim removed 6 bases at V and 0 bases at J, leaving 3 bases unmatched. Germline lookup yields CDR1 SGHVS and CDR2 FQNEAQ. The CDR3 totals 15 residues. The CDR3 reads CASRSTSGSSYEQYF. CDR3 bases: TGTGCCAGCAGATCGACTAGCGGGAGCTCCTACGAGCAGTACTTC.

This chain uses TRBV12-3 or TRBV12-4 with TRBJ1-1, with unresolved D. The V gene lost 3 bases and the J gene lost 1 base, with 9 bases spanning the gap. The CDR3 consists of 14 residues. The CDR3 sequence: CASSFSRGNTEAFF. As DNA, the CDR3 is TGTGCCAGCAGTTTTAGTCGGGGGAACACTGAAGCTTTCTTT.

This clonotype was observed a few times. This sequence joins TRBV5-1 and TRBJ1-1, with a weak D call TRBD1 (5 bases). V was clipped by 0 bases and J by 9 bases, with 12 bases between them. Germline-derived CDR1 and CDR2 are SGHRS and YFSETQ. CDR3 size: 13 residues. The CDR3 spells CASSLGQSGQAFF. The CDR3 nucleotides are TGCGCCAGCAGCTTGGGACAGTCGGGGCAAGCTTTCTTT.

The chain carries TRBV11-1 and TRBJ1-4; TRBD1 agrees at 9 bases. The CDR3 length is 18 residues. In germline, CDR1 is SGHAT, CDR2 FQDESV (reference sequence). V lost 3 bases and J lost 1; bases outside the gene matches: 9. CDR3 nucleotides: TGTGCCAGCAGCTTCCTCCTCGGGACAGGGAGAACTAATGAAAAACTGTTTTTT. Translation gives CASSFLLGTGRTNEKLFF.

This clonotype was observed at least ten times. The V gene is TRBV7-2, the J gene TRBJ2-3; D is tentatively TRBD1 or TRBD2 (5 bases each). The CDR3 runs to 13 residues. CDR1 SGHTA and CDR2 FQGNSA come from the germline V gene. The V end was cut by 4 bases, the J end by 5 bases, with 10 bases between. DNA of the CDR3: TGTGCCAGCAGCTCCGGGACCCGAGATACGCAGTATTTT. It is translated as CASSSGTRDTQYF.

This clonotype came up many times. The gene calls are TRBV5-5 and TRBJ1-1; no clear D. Deletions cut 0 bases from V and 1 base from J, with 10 bases between. The germline V gene has CDR1 SGHKS and CDR2 YYEKEE (reference sequence). This CDR3 has 15 residues. This CDR3 is CASSLGAQRNTEAFF. DNA for the CDR3: TGTGCCAGCAGCTTGGGCGCACAGCGGAACACTGAAGCTTTCTTT.

CDR3 protein: CSVEGGVGTEQFF. The DNA of the CDR3 is TGCAGCGTTGAGGGGGGGGTGGGGACTGAGCAGTTCTTC. The chain combines TRBV29-1 with TRBJ2-1; 7 nucleotides agree with TRBD2. In germline, CDR1 is SQVTM, CDR2 ANQGSEA. The V and J ends lost 3 bases and 9 bases, in that order; junction bases with no gene match: 8. The CDR3 is 13 residues long.

This clonotype has a handful of counts. This chain connects TRBV28 to TRBJ2-2; 9 bases map to TRBD1. This CDR3 comprises 15 residues. V shed 5 bases, J shed 6 bases, and the junction held 7 bases outside the gene matches. The V gene's germline CDR1 is MDHEN and CDR2 SYDVKM. The CDR3 reads CASSRTGGRAGELFF. The CDR3 DNA sequence: TGTGCCAGCAGTCGTACAGGGGGCCGCGCCGGGGAGCTGTTTTTT.

This clonotype was seen a few times. The chain joins TRBV20-1 to TRBJ2-7; D possibly corresponds to TRBD1 (6 bases). The length of the CDR3 is 14 residues. V lost 5 bases to trimming and J lost 1 base, with 15 bases between them. The germline CDR1 and CDR2 sequences are DFQATT and SNEGSKA (reference sequence). In DNA form, the CDR3 reads TGCAGTGCTCTCCAGGGGTCGGGGTCCTACGAGCAGTACTTC. Translated, it gives CSALQGSGSYEQYF.

Many counts were recorded for this clonotype. The chain is built from TRBV5-1 and TRBJ2-2; 8 positions agree with TRBD1. The junction had 6 bases not matched to a gene; V was cut back by 4 bases and J by 4 bases. Germline-derived CDR1 and CDR2 are SGHRS and YFSETQ. This CDR3 has 15 amino acids. The CDR3 sequence is CASSPDRAITGELFF. The CDR3 DNA reads as TGCGCCAGCAGCCCGGACAGGGCCATCACCGGGGAGCTGTTTTTT. Variable domain in full (rest from reference TRBV5-1 and TRBJ2-2): KAGVTQTPRYLIKTRGQQVTLSCSPISGHRSVSWYQQTPGQGLQFLFEYFSETQRNKGNFPGRFSGRQFSNSRSEMNVSTLELGDSALYLCASSPDRAITGELFFGEGSRLTVL.

This chain uses TRBV7-9 with TRBJ2-7, with D tentatively TRBD1 (6 bases). This CDR3 comprises 16 residues. Germline-derived CDR1 and CDR2 are SEHNR and FQNEAQ (reference sequence). Trimming pared 1 base from V and 0 bases from J, leaving 13 bases between. CDR3 DNA: TGTGCCAGCAGCTTAGTCGGTCAGGGGCCCTCCTACGAGCAGTACTTC. It specifies CASSLVGQGPSYEQYF.

This clonotype was found many times. The CDR3 DNA reads TGTGCCAGCAGCGTCGGGACTAGCGGGGAATACGAGCAGTACTTC. Amino acids: CASSVGTSGEYEQYF. V and J are TRBV9 and TRBJ2-7; 13 bases are shared with TRBD2. The germline V gene encodes CDR1 SGDLS and CDR2 YYNGEE. V was clipped by 2 bases and J by 4 bases; unmatched bases: 3. This CDR3 is built from 15 residues. Together with reference TRBV9 and TRBJ2-7, the CDR3 gives the full variable domain: DSGVTQTPKHLITATGQRVTLRCSPRSGDLSVYWYQQSLDQGLQFLIQYYNGEERAKGNILERFSAQQFPDLHSELNLSSLELGDSALYFCASSVGTSGEYEQYFGPGTRLTVT.

This clonotype appeared a few times. The rearrangement joins TRBV5-5 to TRBJ2-2; D is possibly TRBD1 (5 bases). This CDR3 spans 14 amino acids. Trimming left V 9 bases short and J 1 base short, with 13 bases between. Germline lookup yields CDR1 SGHKS and CDR2 YYEKEE (reference sequence). The CDR3: CATKEGVNTGELFF. The CDR3 nucleotides are TGTGCCACCAAGGAAGGGGTGAACACCGGGGAGCTGTTTTTT.

This clonotype was observed a few times. Its ends do not fully match the called genes, so a read error is possible. The gene calls are TRBV7-7 and TRBJ2-3; D may be TRBD1 (6 bases). The germline CDR1 and CDR2 sequences are SSHAT and FNYEAQ (reference sequence). The CDR3 spans 16 residues. CDR3 bases: TGTGCTAGCAGTTTAGGGACAAACCCGGGCACAGATACGCAGTATTTT. Residues: CASSLGTNPGTDTQYF.

The table lists this clonotype with many counts. The rearrangement joins TRBV6-2 or TRBV6-3 to TRBJ2-7; TRBD1 matches at 7 bases. J was trimmed by 0 bases and V by 5 bases; bases with no gene match: 7. Per the germline V gene, CDR1 is MNHEY and CDR2 is SVGEGT. The CDR3 is 15 residues long. CDR3 sequence reads: CASSPRDRSSYEQYF. CDR3 DNA sequence: TGTGCCAGCAGTCCCCGGGACAGATCCTCCTACGAGCAGTACTTC.

This clonotype was seen at least ten times. This chain connects TRBV12-3 or TRBV12-4 to TRBJ2-1, with TRBD2 matching over 11 bases. Trimming took 9 bases from V and 15 from J; bases not matched to a gene: 16. This CDR3 is 14 amino acids long. The CDR3 nucleotides are TGTGCCAGTTCTTCCCCACCGACTAGCGGGAATTTGTTCTTC. Amino acids: CASSSPPTSGNLFF.

The chain uses TRBV18 and TRBJ2-7; D is perhaps TRBD1 (6 bases). The V end was cut by 0 bases, the J end by 3 bases, with 12 bases between. Germline values: CDR1 KGHSH, CDR2 LQKENI. The CDR3 extends over 15 amino acids. The CDR3 is CASSPPTGLGYEQYF. The CDR3 DNA is TGTGCCAGCTCACCACCTACAGGGCTGGGCTACGAGCAGTACTTC.

This chain connects TRBV27 to TRBJ2-1, with D perhaps given as TRBD1 or TRBD2 (5 bases each). Germline lookup yields CDR1 MNHEY and CDR2 SMNVEV (reference sequence). The ends were cut back, 2 bases at V and 13 bases at J, with 21 bases in the middle. The CDR3 consists of 15 residues. In DNA, the CDR3 is TGTGCCAGCAGTTTAAAACTAGGGACGTCCTCGAGCCAGTTCTTC. Protein sequence: CASSLKLGTSSSQFF.

CDR3 loop: CASSLVVGVLNEQFF. CDR3 sequence (DNA): TGCGCCAGCAGCTTGGTGGTGGGAGTTCTCAATGAGCAGTTCTTC. The chain joins TRBV5-1 to TRBJ2-1; D might be TRBD2 (5 bases). The CDR3 totals 15 residues. Trimming shortened V by 0 bases and J by 6 bases, and 13 bases separated the two germline ends. Germline-derived CDR1 and CDR2 are SGHRS and YFSETQ.

Of note for this clonotype: A much larger clonotype is one base distant, so this may be a read error. J is TRBJ2-1 and V is TRBV11-2; unclear D gene. The CDR3 covers 15 residues. V was trimmed by 5 bases and J by 3 bases, leaving 14 bases between them. Germline V gene sequence: CDR1 SGHAT, CDR2 FQNNGV. CDR3 amino acids: CASSIGPWIYNEQFF. CDR3 DNA sequence: TGTGCCAGCAGCATAGGCCCTTGGATCTACAATGAGCAGTTCTTC. The entire variable domain, with the rest obtained from reference TRBV11-2 and TRBJ2-1, is as follows: EAGVAQSPRYKIIEKRQSVAFWCNPISGHATLYWYQQILGQGPKLLIQFQNNGVVDDSQLPKDRFSAERLKGVDSTLKIQPAKLEDSAVYLCASSIGPWIYNEQFFGPGTRLTVL.

The chain joins TRBV7-2 to TRBJ1-2; 9 bases fit TRBD1. V trimming: 5 bases; J trimming: 4 bases; junction bases outside the gene matches: 11. Germline assignment: CDR1 SGHTA and CDR2 FQGNSA. The CDR3 totals 16 residues. CDR3: CASSTNRGRNIYGYTF. The CDR3 DNA reads as TGTGCCAGCAGCACCAACAGGGGGCGAAATATCTATGGCTACACCTTC.

This chain connects TRBV7-2 to TRBJ1-2, with 9 bases lining up with TRBD1. Germline values: CDR1 SGHTA, CDR2 FQGNSA. The V and J ends lost 1 base and 4 bases, in that order; junction bases with no gene match: 4. This CDR3 spans 15 amino acids. The CDR3 here is CASSLGGQGGYGYTF. For the CDR3, the DNA is TGTGCCAGCAGCTTAGGGGGACAGGGAGGCTATGGCTACACCTTC.